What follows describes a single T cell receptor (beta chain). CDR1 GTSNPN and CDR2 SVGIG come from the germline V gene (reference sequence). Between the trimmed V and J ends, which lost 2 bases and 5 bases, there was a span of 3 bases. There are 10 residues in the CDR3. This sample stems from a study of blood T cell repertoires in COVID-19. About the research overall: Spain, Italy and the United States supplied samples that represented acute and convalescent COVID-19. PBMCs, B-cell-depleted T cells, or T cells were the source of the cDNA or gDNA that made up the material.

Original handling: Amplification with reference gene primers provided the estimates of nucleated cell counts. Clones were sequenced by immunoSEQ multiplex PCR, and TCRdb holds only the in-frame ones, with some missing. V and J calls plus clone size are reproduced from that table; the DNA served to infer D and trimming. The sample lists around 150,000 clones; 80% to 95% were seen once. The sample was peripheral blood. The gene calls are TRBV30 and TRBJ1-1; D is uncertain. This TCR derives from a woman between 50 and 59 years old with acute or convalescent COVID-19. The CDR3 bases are TGTGCCTGGAGTCAAACTGAAGCTTTCTTT. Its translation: CAWSQTEAFF. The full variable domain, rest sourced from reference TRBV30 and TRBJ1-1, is SQTIHQWPATLVQPVGSPLSLECTVEGTSNPNLYWYRQAAGRGLQLLFYSVGIGQISSEVPQNLSASRPQDRQFILSSKKLLLSDSGFYLCAWSQTEAFFGQGTRLTVV.